This paragraph covers one T cell receptor beta chain sequence. This entry is derived from a study of CD8+ T cells in alopecia areata. The CDR3 spans 14 residues. CDR1 and CDR2 (germline): SNHLY, FYNNEI. Trimming removed 4 bases from V and 4 bases from J, with 11 bases in between. Extracted RNA was reverse transcribed into cDNA, the sequencing template. TCRdb keeps only in-frame clones here, not all; method: immunoSEQ multiplex PCR. The repertoire holds more than 100,000 clones, 70% to 90% seen once, with 11% in the top ten. The sample's treatment: oral pan-JAK inhibitor, 5-10 mg twice daily. This TCR derives from a human donor with alopecia areata. The chain combines TRBV2 with TRBJ1-5, with D uncertain. The sequenced sample was CD8+ T cells sorted from blood, obtained at approximately week 34, from a patient treated with tofacitinib. The CDR3 is CASSGLKPNQPQHF. The CDR3 DNA is TGTGCCAGCAGTGGTCTGAAACCTAATCAGCCCCAGCATTTT.